This TCR beta chain was profiled in a study of blood T cell repertoires in COVID-19. Per the germline V gene, CDR1 is MGHRA and CDR2 is YSYEKL. Trimming cost V 1 base and J 5 bases, with 5 bases left between them. The length of the CDR3 is 13 residues. Sequencing was performed with immunoSEQ multiplex PCR; in TCRdb, only in-frame clones are kept and a portion is missing. The top ten hold 2.5% to 3.5% of the sample, which has 250,000 to 350,000 clones, over 85% seen once. V gene TRBV4-1 combines with J gene TRBJ1-4; the D is unclear. The specimen sequenced was PBMCs or T cells enriched from blood (not recorded which). The source of this sequence is a woman in her fifties or sixties who had been exposed to COVID-19. Here the CDR3 DNA reads TGCGCCAGCAGCCAAGCCATGAATGAAAAACTGTTTTTT. Protein: CASSQAMNEKLFF.